This T cell receptor beta chain was observed in a study of regulatory T cells in long-lasting Graves disease. Study details: Duration of antithyroid drug therapy among newly diagnosed Graves' patients was under 3 months.

The time point was: newly diagnosed GD, antithyroid drugs for less than 3 months. Isolated PBMC RNA provided the starting material for the TCR library. CDR1 and CDR2 from the germline V gene are MDHEN and SYDVKM. The CDR3 sequence is 16 residues long. The ends lost 3 bases at V and 1 base at J; junction bases unmatched: 7. For TCR beta, libraries came from iRepertoire HTBI primers and Arm-PCR of CDR3 regions. From the multiplex PCR reads, TCRdb called clonotypes with MiXCR, one entry per CDR3 protein. The sample comprises roughly 400,000 distinct CDR3 sequences, about 15% of which are singletons, and over 7% rests with the top ten. This clonotype was recorded many times. These same data were also listed under a study on T cells in Graves' hyperthyroidism and ophthalmopathy. According to that study: Blood also contained most expanded thyroid clonotypes above 0.001.

Sequenced material: peripheral blood mononuclear cells (PBMCs), taken at new diagnosis, from a patient treated with antithyroid drugs. The source is a woman between 40 and 50 years old with Graves disease. J is TRBJ1-2 and V is TRBV28; TRBD1 aligns across 8 bases. CDR3 sequence reads: CASSLRQGNINYGYTF. The CDR3, as DNA: TGTGCCAGCAGTTTGCGACAGGGGAATATTAACTATGGCTACACCTTC.